Below are 20 T cell receptor beta chains sequenced from a single sample in a study of OX40 agonist ivuxolimab in advanced cancers. TCRdb's copy holds only in-frame clones and misses some; the assay was immunoSEQ multiplex PCR. The table includes 69,000 or so clones, less than 90% detected once. The sequenced sample was CD4+ or CD8+ T cells sorted from blood, obtained in a trial of the OX40 agonist ivuxolimab. All receptors derive from an adult with an advanced solid tumor such as melanoma, head and neck, liver or kidney cancer.

This clone appeared a single time. This chain uses TRBV6-5 with TRBJ1-4; D gene uncertain. CDR1 is MNHEY and CDR2 is SVGAGI in the germline V gene. Trimming left V 7 bases short and J 4 bases short, with 13 bases between. This CDR3 is built from 14 residues. The CDR3 loop is CASKGQDLNEKLFF. DNA of the CDR3: TGTGCCAGCAAGGGCCAGGACCTTAATGAAAAACTGTTTTTT.

The chain joins TRBV18 to TRBJ1-2, with 10 bases aligning to TRBD1. The CDR3 extends over 15 amino acids. In germline, CDR1 is KGHSH, CDR2 LQKENI. V shed 3 bases, J shed 3 bases, and the junction held 4 bases outside the gene matches. The CDR3 here is CASSPRQGADYGYTF. The CDR3 nucleotides are TGTGCCAGCTCACCCCGACAGGGGGCGGACTATGGCTACACCTTC.

The rearrangement joins TRBV28 to TRBJ2-3; maybe TRBD2 (6 bases). This CDR3 is 16 amino acids long. Germline CDR1 and CDR2: MDHEN and SYDVKM. V lost 6 bases, J lost 2 bases, and 18 bases lay in between. The CDR3, as DNA: TGTGCCAGCAGCCAACTGGGGCGGGGTGCCACAGATACGCAGTATTTT. It yields the protein CASSQLGRGATDTQYF.

The CDR3 loop is CARSLWAGNPYEQYF. The CDR3 DNA reads as TGTGCCAGAAGCTTATGGGCGGGGAATCCCTACGAGCAGTACTTC. V and J are TRBV7-5 and TRBJ2-7; the table's D call of TRBD2 was not tested on the DNA. TRBV7-5 is classified as a pseudogene. The CDR3 totals 15 residues.

The V and J genes are TRBV5-4 and TRBJ2-1; no clear D. V lost 1 base to trimming and J lost 6 bases, with 11 bases between them. Germline assignment: CDR1 SGHNT and CDR2 YYREEE (reference sequence). The length of the CDR3 is 14 residues. The CDR3 nucleotides read TGTGCCAGCAGCTTGACAGAGCGCCCCAATGAGCAGTTCTTC. It codes for CASSLTERPNEQFF.

This clone was counted only a few times. The chain is built from TRBV27 and TRBJ1-4, with D tentatively TRBD1 (5 bases). Trimming took 2 bases from V and 4 from J, leaving 17 bases between them. Germline loops: CDR1 MNHEY, CDR2 SMNVEV (reference sequence). The CDR3 runs 17 residues. CDR3 in DNA: TGTGCCAGCAGTTTAAACGTGGCCGGGGGTAGTAATGAAAAACTGTTTTTT. Amino acids: CASSLNVAGGSNEKLFF.

The V gene is TRBV6-5, the J gene TRBJ1-1; unclear D gene. The CDR3 runs 9 residues. The V gene lost 8 bases and the J gene lost 8 bases, with 6 bases spanning the gap. The germline V gene encodes CDR1 MNHEY and CDR2 SVGAGI. The CDR3 DNA is TGTGCCAGCGGACTCGAAGCTTTCTTT. Its protein product is CASGLEAFF.

This chain connects TRBV6-6 to TRBJ2-7; TRBD2 aligns across 12 bases. The CDR3 has 16 amino acids. Looked up from germline, CDR1 is MNHNY and CDR2 is SVGAGI (reference sequence). Germline trimming cut 7 bases from V and 6 bases from J; bases unmatched to any gene: 13. In DNA, the CDR3 is TGTGCCAGCATTACCAACCGACTAGCGGGAGATCGCGAGCAGTACTTC. Protein sequence: CASITNRLAGDREQYF.

The chain is built from TRBV28 and TRBJ2-4; 10 bases fit TRBD1. Looked up from germline, CDR1 is MDHEN and CDR2 is SYDVKM. Losses at the gene ends were 6 bases for V and 5 bases for J; bases not matched to a gene: 10. The CDR3 length is 16 residues. For the CDR3, the DNA is TGTGCCAGCAGGCCATTTACCGGGACAGGGGAAAACATTCAGTACTTC. Protein product: CASRPFTGTGENIQYF.

The V and J genes are TRBV4-2 and TRBJ1-6; D not certain. CDR3 length: 16 residues. The V end was cut by 0 bases, the J end by 5 bases, with 11 bases between. CDR1 and CDR2 (germline): LGHNA, YNFKEQ. CDR3 loop: CASSQDEHINNSPLHF. CDR3 DNA: TGTGCCAGCAGCCAAGACGAACACATCAATAATTCACCCCTCCACTTT.

The chain carries TRBV6-5 and TRBJ1-2; 9 nucleotides align to TRBD1. There are 15 residues in the CDR3. Germline lookup yields CDR1 MNHEY and CDR2 SVGAGI. V trimming: 2 bases; J trimming: 2 bases; junction bases outside the gene matches: 3. The DNA of the CDR3 is TGTGCCAGCAGTTACGGACAGGGGAAGAACTATGGCTACACCTTC. It encodes CASSYGQGKNYGYTF.

This clone appeared a few times. The gene calls are TRBV11-3 and TRBJ2-7, with 10 bases identical to TRBD1. The V gene's germline CDR1 is SGHNT and CDR2 YENEEA. J gave up 6 bases and V 3 bases, and 2 bases lay outside the gene matches. The CDR3 loop spans 13 amino acids. The chain's CDR3 is CASSLGQGREQYF. DNA for the CDR3: TGTGCCAGCAGCTTGGGACAGGGGCGCGAGCAGTACTTC.

The chain uses TRBV2 and TRBJ2-1; D gene unclear. The CDR3 sequence is 11 residues long. Germline V gene lookup returns CDR1 SNHLY and CDR2 FYNNEI. Trimming took off 4 bases at V and 14 bases at J, with 12 bases between the two ends. The CDR3 DNA follows: TGTGCCAGCAGTGTTAGGGAAAGAGAGTTCTTC. It encodes CASSVREREFF.

The rearrangement joins TRBV5-4 to TRBJ2-2; D possibly corresponds to TRBD1 (6 bases). The CDR3 has 16 residues. From germline, CDR1 is SGHNT and CDR2 YYREEE (reference sequence). The V gene lost 4 bases and the J gene lost 4 bases, with 17 bases spanning the gap. CDR3 coding DNA: TGTGCCAGCAGCCCCCGAGGCAGGGGCACCACCGGGGAGCTGTTTTTT. Its translation is CASSPRGRGTTGELFF.

V usage is TRBV19 and J usage is TRBJ2-2; 7 nucleotides line up with TRBD2. CDR1 is LNHDA and CDR2 is SQIVND in the germline V gene (reference sequence). The CDR3 has 15 residues. The V segment lost 5 bases and the J segment 3 bases; nucleotides outside the gene matches: 6. CDR3 DNA: TGTGCCAGTAGTGTGGCTAGCGGCTACACCGGGGAGCTGTTTTTT. It yields the protein CASSVASGYTGELFF.

This chain connects TRBV6-5 to TRBJ2-2; D is ambiguous. The CDR3 extends over 16 amino acids. CDR1 MNHEY and CDR2 SVGAGI come from the germline V gene. V was cut by 2 bases and J by 1 base, with 11 bases left in between. CDR3 sequence reads: CASSYHARQNTGELFF. The CDR3 DNA sequence: TGTGCCAGCAGTTACCATGCACGGCAGAACACCGGGGAGCTGTTTTTT.

This clone was observed a few times. The CDR3 region has the DNA TGTGCCAGCAGCGTTAGCGGGAGGAATCATGGGGAGCAGTTCTTC. This codes for CASSVSGRNHGEQFF. The V and J genes are TRBV9 and TRBJ2-1; 10 bases agree with TRBD2. This CDR3 region has 15 residues. Germline trimming cut 2 bases from V and 10 bases from J; bases unmatched to any gene: 9. The germline V gene has CDR1 SGDLS and CDR2 YYNGEE.

The V call is TRBV5-1, the J call TRBJ2-5; TRBD2 aligns across 9 bases. The CDR3 spans 14 residues. In germline, CDR1 is SGHRS, CDR2 YFSETQ. V shed 4 bases, J shed 5 bases, and the junction held 6 bases outside the gene matches. The CDR3 DNA reads as TGCGCCAGCAGCACGGCGGGGGGGCGTGAGACCCAGTACTTC. Its protein is CASSTAGGRETQYF.

The V and J genes are TRBV7-7 and TRBJ2-5, with 9 bases that match TRBD2. The CDR3 is 15 residues long. The germline V gene has CDR1 SSHAT and CDR2 FNYEAQ (reference sequence). With V trimmed by 1 base and J by 2 bases, 2 bases remained unmatched. In DNA, the CDR3 is TGTGCCAGCAGCTTAGGGCTAGCGGGGCAAGAGACCCAGTACTTC. It is translated as CASSLGLAGQETQYF.

The V call is TRBV2, the J call TRBJ2-4; D tentatively reads TRBD1 or TRBD2 (6 bases each). CDR3 length: 15 amino acids. V shed 3 bases and J shed 1 base, with 10 bases lying between them. Germline-derived CDR1 and CDR2 are SNHLY and FYNNEI. CDR3 residues: CASSDGGPAKNIQYF. Here the CDR3 DNA reads TGTGCCAGCAGTGACGGGGGCCCGGCCAAAAACATTCAGTACTTC.